The 5 T cell receptor beta chains below all came from one sample that was sequenced in a study of blood T cells in healthy people across ages. A second PCR of 7 to 11 cycles used a sample-barcoded 5' primer and a J-beta primer mix. TCRdb analysed the 5' RACE reads with MiXCR anew, one entry per CDR3 protein. Of some 1,800,000 distinct CDR3 sequences listed, about 39% are singletons. Material: blood. Receptor source: a human donor in good health.

The V gene is TRBV5-1, the J gene TRBJ1-1; D might be TRBD1 (5 bases). Germline V gene lookup returns CDR1 SGHRS and CDR2 YFSETQ. V lost 4 bases and J 1 base, leaving 11 bases between the germline ends. The CDR3 length is 14 residues. The CDR3 nucleotides read TGCGCCAGCAGCCCATGGGGCGAGAACACTGAAGCTTTCTTT. It codes for CASSPWGENTEAFF.

J is TRBJ2-3 and V is TRBV2; D is ambiguous. Trimming removed 7 bases at V and 6 bases at J, with 11 bases between. The CDR3 consists of 12 residues. Germline CDR1 SNHLY, CDR2 FYNNEI. The CDR3 sequence: CASIKDLDTQYF. The CDR3 nucleotides are TGTGCCAGCATAAAGGATCTCGATACGCAGTATTTT.

This clonotype occurred a few times. The chain joins TRBV10-3 to TRBJ1-2; D may be TRBD1 (6 bases). The CDR3 length is 14 residues. Germline V gene lookup returns CDR1 ENHRY and CDR2 SYGVKD. The V and J ends lost 8 bases and 1 base respectively, with 14 bases between them. DNA of the CDR3: TGTGCCATCGGCGGGACACCAGATAACTATGGCTACACCTTC. Encoded protein: CAIGGTPDNYGYTF.

This clonotype was seen at least ten times. The chain is built from TRBV5-1 and TRBJ2-3, with D perhaps assigned TRBD1 or TRBD2 (5 bases each). The germline V gene has CDR1 SGHRS and CDR2 YFSETQ. The CDR3 runs 16 residues. Trimming removed 5 bases at V and 1 base at J, with 17 bases between. The CDR3 DNA follows: TGCGCCAGCAGTAGGCTGGGGGTTGTTGGCACAGATACGCAGTATTTT. This encodes CASSRLGVVGTDTQYF.

The chain links TRBV20-1 to TRBJ2-5; D not certain. This CDR3 region has 11 residues. The ends were cut back, 8 bases at V and 11 bases at J, with 18 bases in the middle. Germline V gives CDR1 DFQATT, CDR2 SNEGSKA (reference sequence). For the CDR3, the DNA is TGCAGTCTGTTACAGTACAATGAGCAGTACTTC. Its protein product is CSLLQYNEQYF.